This TCR beta chain came from a study of cytomegalovirus exposure and HLA in healthy donors. Study-wide results and caveats: TCR beta chains numbering about 160 were designated cytomegalovirus-associated. Whilst most TCR sequences proved rare, a subset of public TCRs occurred across many donors. One later analysis, an examination of the 90 to 150 validation repertoires, found that first-cohort TCR clusters tended to co-occur in them.

V was trimmed by 9 bases and J by 3 bases, leaving 16 bases between them. Germline-derived CDR1 and CDR2 are ENHRY and SYGVKD. This CDR3 contains 14 residues. The method was immunoSEQ multiplex PCR; TCRdb's version includes in-frame clones alone and lacks a portion of them. The table records approximately 220,000 clones, roughly 83% of them present only once. While the first cohort had several hundred subjects, the donors belonged to the separate validation cohort of roughly 120 subjects. In the case of this clone: The antigen is unknown.

The chain couples TRBV10-3 to TRBJ2-3; D is perhaps TRBD2 (7 bases). The sequenced sample was PBMCs. This sequence was found in a woman aged 25 to 45 in good health and CMV-seropositive. The CDR3 reads CAIRGTGGTDTQYF. Here the CDR3 DNA reads TGTGCCATAAGGGGGACCGGGGGGACAGATACGCAGTATTTT.